This T cell receptor (beta chain) emerged from a study of shared clonotypes between healthy human individuals. Assay: immunoSEQ multiplex PCR; the TCRdb copy retains only in-frame clones and omits some. Among around 2.3 million clones listed, almost 96% were seen once. V shed 3 bases, J shed 3 bases, and the junction held 0 bases outside the gene matches. This CDR3 has 13 amino acids. Germline CDR1 is SGDLS and CDR2 is YYNGEE. The sequencing sample was made of naive CD4+ T cells sorted from blood. Subset here: CD45RA+ positively selected. The receptor was isolated from a man between 18 and 29 years old in good health. J is TRBJ2-5 and V is TRBV9; TRBD2 matches at 9 bases. In DNA, the CDR3 is TGTGCCAGCAGCGCTAGCGGGAAAGAGACCCAGTACTTC. This codes for CASSASGKETQYF.